This TCR beta chain comes out of a study of T cell changes during pregnancy in multiple sclerosis. The data were produced by immunoSEQ multiplex PCR, yet TCRdb's version contains in-frame clones alone and is incomplete. The sample holds around 100,000 clones, 92% seen once. The sample here was peripheral blood, taken after pregnancy. This sequence originates from a female donor with multiple sclerosis, enrolled in a pregnancy study.

This CDR3 is CASSGLAGNNEQFF. The CDR3 DNA follows: TGTGCCAGCAGCGGACTAGCGGGGAACAATGAGCAGTTCTTC. The rearrangement uses TRBV2 and TRBJ2-1; 12 nucleotides line up with TRBD2. After removal of 6 bases from V and 5 bases from J, the junction contained 2 bases not matched to a gene. CDR1 and CDR2 (germline): SNHLY, FYNNEI. The CDR3 is 14 amino acids.